Listed below are T cell receptor beta chains from one sample, sequenced in a study of blood T cell repertoires in COVID-19. Some clones are missing from TCRdb's copy, which holds only in-frame ones; the method was immunoSEQ multiplex PCR. This table has roughly 200,000 clones, roughly 89% appearing once. The sequencing sample was made of PBMCs or T cells enriched from blood (not recorded which). These receptors were obtained from a woman aged 40 to 50 with acute COVID-19. CDR3s include the opening cysteine and the closing phenylalanine or tryptophan. Fields, in order: V gene, D gene, clone size, J gene, CDR3 protein, CDR3 DNA. A D gene is named only where the DNA matches it firmly. Some rows mark clone size as missing; the rest say once, few, many or name a class of expanded clone.

V: TRBV6-5
D: TRBD1
size: -
J: TRBJ1-2
CDR3: CASSLNRGYGYTF
DNA: TGTGCCAGTAGTTTAAACAGGGGCTATGGCTACACCTTC

V: TRBV6-5
D: TRBD1
size: once
J: TRBJ1-1
CDR3: CASGWDRNTEAFF
DNA: TGTGCCAGCGGGTGGGACAGAAACACTGAAGCTTTCTTT

V: TRBV28
D: TRBD2
size: -
J: TRBJ2-3
CDR3: CASSSGLAGGDTQYF
DNA: TGTGCCAGCAGCTCAGGACTAGCGGGTGGAGATACGCAGTATTTT

V: TRBV19
D: -
size: -
J: TRBJ1-2
CDR3: CASSIPREGYGYTF
DNA: TGTGCCAGTAGTATACCCAGGGAAGGGTATGGCTACACCTTC

V: TRBV9
D: TRBD1
size: -
J: TRBJ1-6
CDR3: CASSARQGDNSPLHF
DNA: TGTGCCAGCAGCGCCCGACAGGGGGATAATTCACCCCTCCACTTT

V: TRBV23-1
D: -
size: -
J: TRBJ1-6
CDR3: CASSPSRGNSPLHF
DNA: TGCGCCAGCAGTCCCTCGCGGGGTAATTCACCCCTCCACTTT

V: TRBV7-3
D: TRBD2
size: -
J: TRBJ2-1
CDR3: CASSLMIAGGNNEQFF
DNA: TGTGCCAGCAGCTTAATGATAGCGGGGGGTAACAATGAGCAGTTCTTC

V: TRBV30
D: TRBD1
size: once
J: TRBJ2-5
CDR3: CAWMDRGLRETQYF
DNA: TGTGCCTGGATGGACAGGGGGCTTCGAGAGACCCAGTACTTC

V: TRBV29-1
D: -
size: -
J: TRBJ1-2
CDR3: CSSHEGRYGYTF
DNA: TGCAGCTCCCACGAGGGCCGCTATGGCTACACCTTC

V: TRBV19
D: -
size: -
J: TRBJ1-2
CDR3: CASSPSGRDGYTF
DNA: TGTGCCAGTAGTCCTTCTGGGCGGGATGGCTACACCTTC

V: TRBV6-5
D: -
size: -
J: TRBJ1-6
CDR3: CASSPSGLASPLHF
DNA: TGTGCCAGCAGTCCGTCAGGACTGGCTTCACCCCTCCACTTT

V: TRBV18
D: -
size: -
J: TRBJ2-2
CDR3: CASSPTGSPGELFF
DNA: TGTGCCAGCTCACCCACAGGGTCTCCCGGGGAGCTGTTTTTT